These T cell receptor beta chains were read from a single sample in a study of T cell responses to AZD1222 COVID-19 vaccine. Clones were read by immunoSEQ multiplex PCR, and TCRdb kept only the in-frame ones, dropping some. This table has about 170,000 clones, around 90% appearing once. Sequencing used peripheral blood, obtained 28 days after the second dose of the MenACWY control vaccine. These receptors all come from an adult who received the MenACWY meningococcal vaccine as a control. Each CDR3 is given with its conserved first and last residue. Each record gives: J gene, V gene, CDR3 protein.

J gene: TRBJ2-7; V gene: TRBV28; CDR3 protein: CASTPRSTHYEQYF
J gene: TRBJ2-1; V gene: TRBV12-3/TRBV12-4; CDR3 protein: CASSLTLSNEQFF
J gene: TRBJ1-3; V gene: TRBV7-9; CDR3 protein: CASSSQGKSGNTIYF
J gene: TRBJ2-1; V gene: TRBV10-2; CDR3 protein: CASRLRQGIVVDNEQFF
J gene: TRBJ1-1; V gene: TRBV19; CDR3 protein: CASSGQYTEAFF
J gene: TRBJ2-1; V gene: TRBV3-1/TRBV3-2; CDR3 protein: CASSRRTGASHYNEQFF
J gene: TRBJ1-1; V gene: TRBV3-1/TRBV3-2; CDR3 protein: CASMMDGEAFF
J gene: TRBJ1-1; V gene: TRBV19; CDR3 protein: CASNPRQGRTEAFF
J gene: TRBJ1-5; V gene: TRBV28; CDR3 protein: CASTRTGGGQPQHF
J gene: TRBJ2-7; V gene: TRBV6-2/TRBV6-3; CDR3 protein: CASSRRSGTGGYEQYF
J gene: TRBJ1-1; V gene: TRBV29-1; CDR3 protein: CSLSRTEAFF
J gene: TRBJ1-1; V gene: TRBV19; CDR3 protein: CASRSTPRPTEAFF
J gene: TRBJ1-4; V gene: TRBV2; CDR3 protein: CASSFEQGAAAEKLFF
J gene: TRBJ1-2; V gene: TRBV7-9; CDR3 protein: CASSSWVVGYGYTF
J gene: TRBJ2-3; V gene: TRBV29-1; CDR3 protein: CSVVLIYSSTDTQYF
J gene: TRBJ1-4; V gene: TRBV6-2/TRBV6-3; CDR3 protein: CASSYSSRQSGATNEKLFF
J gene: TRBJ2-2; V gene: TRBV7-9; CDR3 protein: CASSRPGTGSSTNTGELFF
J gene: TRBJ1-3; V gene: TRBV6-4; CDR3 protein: CASSRLQGALSGNTIYF
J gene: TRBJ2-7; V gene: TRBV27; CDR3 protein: CASRERRVSRNTDEQYF
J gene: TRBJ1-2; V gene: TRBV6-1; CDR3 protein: CASSEGFGQYYGYTF
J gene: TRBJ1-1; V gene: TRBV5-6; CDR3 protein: CASSLGKKGTDEAFF
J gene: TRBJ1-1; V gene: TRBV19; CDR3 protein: CASSPPGQGYTEAFF
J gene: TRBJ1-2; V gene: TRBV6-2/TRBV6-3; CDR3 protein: CASSYRQLYGYTF
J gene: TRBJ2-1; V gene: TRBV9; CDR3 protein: CASSVYQPGEQFF
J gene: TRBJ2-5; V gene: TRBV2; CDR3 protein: CASSEVETQYF
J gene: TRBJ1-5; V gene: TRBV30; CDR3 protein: CAWSPGLYQPQHF
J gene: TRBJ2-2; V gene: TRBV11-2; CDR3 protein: CASSLGLGTGFAGELFF
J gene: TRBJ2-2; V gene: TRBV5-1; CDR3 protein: CATTTANTGELFF
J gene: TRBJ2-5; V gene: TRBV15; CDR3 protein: CATSQQETQYF
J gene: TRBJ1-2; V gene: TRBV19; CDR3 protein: CASSPSPDGYTF
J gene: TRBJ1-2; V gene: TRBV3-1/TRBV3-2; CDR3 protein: CAKNRTGNNYGYTF
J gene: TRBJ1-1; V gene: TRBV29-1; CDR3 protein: CSVRDGRGHTEAFF
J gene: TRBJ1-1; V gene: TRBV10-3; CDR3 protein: CAISVQGTEAFF
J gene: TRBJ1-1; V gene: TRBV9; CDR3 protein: CASSVGWGSTEAFF
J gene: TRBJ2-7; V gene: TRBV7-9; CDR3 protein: CASSLVSGLAVHEQYF
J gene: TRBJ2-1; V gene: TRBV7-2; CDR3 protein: CASSLNSLARGTGFF
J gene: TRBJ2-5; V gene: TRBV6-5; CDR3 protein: CASRRDRTRETQYF
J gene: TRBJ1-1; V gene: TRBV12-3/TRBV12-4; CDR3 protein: CASSLSGARRAFF
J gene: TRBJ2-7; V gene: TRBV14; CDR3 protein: CASSQVRGAYEQYF
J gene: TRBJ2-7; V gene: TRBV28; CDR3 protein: CASSRTDYEQYF
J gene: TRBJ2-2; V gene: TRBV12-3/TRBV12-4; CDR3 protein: CASSSTGTGELFF
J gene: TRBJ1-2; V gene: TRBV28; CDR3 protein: CASSPDSNYGYTF
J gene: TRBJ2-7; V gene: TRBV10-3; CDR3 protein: CAISSLAGESEQYF
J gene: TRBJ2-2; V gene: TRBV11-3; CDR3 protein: CASTFSGQGSAGELFF
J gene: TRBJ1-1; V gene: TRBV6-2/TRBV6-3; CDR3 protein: CASSYYGENTEAFF
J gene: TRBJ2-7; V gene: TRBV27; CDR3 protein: CASRSPGEGGGPF
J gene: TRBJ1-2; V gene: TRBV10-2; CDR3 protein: CASSDSGVVGYTF